This TCR beta chain originates from a study of cytomegalovirus exposure and HLA in healthy donors (dated 2017 in TCRdb). For the wider study: According to a later analysis, the roughly 120 validation repertoires were produced on the same platform as the roughly 600 repertoires of the first cohort. The study aimed to test whether cataloging public T cell receptors could reveal signatures of past pathogen exposure. Along with the roughly 710-subject first cohort, a separate validation cohort of over a hundred different subjects was used. To predict cytomegalovirus infection status, the study combined high-throughput TCR immunosequencing, statistical association of individual TCRs with disease status, and machine learning. Results and caveats for the whole study, not just this receptor: A later analysis had no HLA typing for the validation cohort, so co-occurrence there was scored across all 130 or so repertoires. The authors suggested that the approach could potentially be generalized to other disease states and immunological phenotypes. Across donors, most TCR sequences were observed very rarely, whereas some public TCRs were present in many individuals. The classifier was reported to diagnose cytomegalovirus status with high specificity and sensitivity in both the original cohort and the validation cohort. Subsequent analysis determined that TCRs grouped into clusters in the first cohort also showed a tendency toward co-occurrence across the approximately 120 validation repertoires, and 94% of cluster scores exceeded 0. Three of the identified cytomegalovirus-associated TCR beta chains were confirmed in vitro to be specific for cytomegalovirus antigens. In the study, approximately 160 TCR beta chains were listed as associated with cytomegalovirus.

The donors were included in the validation cohort of 130 or so subjects, a group kept apart from the roughly 610-subject first cohort. About this clone itself: It lacks a known antigen. Within one base of it there is no much larger clone, and no base qualities were kept.

Libraries were constructed by the immunoSEQ multiplex PCR assay. The authors' pipeline ran thus. A statistical classification framework was built to diagnose cytomegalovirus status from the catalog of TCR beta chain sequences. The table comes from immuneACCESS by way of TCRdb, which keeps in-frame sequences with V and J called. Part of the clones is missing from these tables; in studies checked, under half for an unresolved V gene and the rest for unknown reasons. V and J calls and clone size are copied from that table; D and trimming were computed from the DNA. The sample table shows some 150,000 clones, and approximately 86% are seen once. The ten top clones hold more than 20% of the sample. The CDR3, cysteine through phenylalanine, is 15 amino acids long. Only CDR3 DNA is held: 45 bases, read in frame from base 1. CDR1 and CDR2 are drawn from the germline V gene: SGHTA, FQGNSA. V is clipped by 7 bases and J by 7 bases, and the sequence between their germline boundaries is 22 bases long.

Here the chain combines TRBV7-2 and TRBJ1-2; D gene: possibly TRBD1, on 5 matching bases. Sequences were obtained from PBMCs. This receptor was taken from a man aged 18 to 29 in good health and CMV-seropositive. The CDR3 region reads CASTFSLDLGGGYTF. The DNA sequence is given as TGTGCCAGCACCTTCTCACTAGACCTGGGGGGTGGCTACACCTTC. Where the CDR3 stops, the reference TRBV7-2 and TRBJ1-2 genes take over; the full variable domain is GAGVSQSPSNKVTEKGKDVELRCDPISGHTALYWYRQSLGQGLEFLIYFQGNSAPDKSGLPSDRFSAERTGGSVSTLTIQRTQQEDSAVYLCASTFSLDLGGGYTFGSGTRLTVV.